This T cell receptor (beta chain) derives from a study of blood T cell repertoires in COVID-19. The wider study: PBMCs, B-cell-depleted T cells, or T cells were the source of the cDNA or gDNA that made up the material.

In the study's own analysis: Amplified reference gene primers provided the basis for estimating nucleated cell counts. Profiling relied on immunoSEQ multiplex PCR, and the TCRdb table lists in-frame clones only, not all of them. V and J calls plus clone size are reproduced from that table; the DNA served to infer D and trimming. Here the sample spans hundreds of thousands of clones, approximately 86% being singletons. The study recruited people aged about 18 to 89 years across about 25 US areas. Before being deemed recovered, Cohort 3 donors had two negative PCRs, clearance, or symptom resolution. This CDR3 has 19 residues. The ends lost 0 bases at V and 4 bases at J; junction bases unmatched: 10. Per germline, CDR1 LGHNA and CDR2 YNFKEQ.

The sample taken for sequencing was PBMCs or T cells enriched from blood (not recorded which). The chain carries TRBV4-2 and TRBJ1-6; 9 bases line up with TRBD1. This sequence originates from a woman between 18 and 30 years old who had recovered from COVID-19. CDR3 region: CASSQEVGGTGMYNSPLHF. CDR3 in DNA: TGTGCCAGCAGCCAAGAGGTCGGGGGGACAGGGATGTATAATTCACCCCTCCACTTT.